The clone carrying this TCR beta chain came up a few times. Its specificity is unknown. TCRdb reprocessed the 5' RACE reads via MiXCR and lists one record per CDR3 protein. The table includes under 600,000 distinct CDR3 sequences, about 22% detected once. This CDR3 region has 16 residues. After removal of 4 bases from V and 5 bases from J, the junction contained 5 bases not matched to a gene. Germline assignment: CDR1 MGHRA and CDR2 YSYEKL. The record originates from a study of T-cell memory formation after mild COVID-19. As for the study in general: Most TCR clusters belonged to a single donor.

Study findings and constraints: CD4+ clones that contracted lay mainly in CM and EM; CD8+ ones lay in EMRA. In second-wave clones peaking day 37, SARS-CoV-2 specificity remained unconfirmed. Pre-infection memory harbored some responding clones, suggesting cross-reactive memory joined.

The sequence was collected from an adult woman who had mild COVID-19 (a few samples of this study predate the infection). Cell type and time point are not known. Sequenced material: PBMCs or a T cell subset sorted from them (not recorded which). The V gene is TRBV4-1, the J gene TRBJ2-5, with 15 bases fitting TRBD2. In nucleotides, the CDR3 is TGCGCCAGCAGCCTAGGACTAGCGGGGGGGCTGGAGACCCAGTACTTC. Its translation is CASSLGLAGGLETQYF.